What follows are 32 T cell receptor beta chains derived from one specimen sequenced in a study of identical twins. Using its own MiXCR run on the 5' RACE reads, TCRdb lists one record per CDR3 protein. The table has about 490,000 distinct CDR3 sequences, 12% to 15% seen once. This sample was shared with a second study, whose subject was yellow fever vaccine responses in identical twins.

The sequenced material came from CD4+ T cells sorted from blood. Source of these receptors: a young woman in good health.

The genes are TRBV5-1 and TRBJ2-1; 10 bases align to TRBD2. V lost 2 bases to trimming and J lost 8 bases; unmatched junction nucleotides: 7. In germline, CDR1 is SGHRS, CDR2 YFSETQ. The CDR3 covers 15 residues. The CDR3 coding sequence is TGCGCCAGCAGCTTTAAGCGGGGGGGTCGGGATGAGCAGTTCTTC. This codes for CASSFKRGGRDEQFF.

This clonotype was counted only a few times. The chain carries TRBV20-1 and TRBJ2-3; no clear D. The ends were cut back, 6 bases at V and 1 base at J, with 8 bases in the middle. The CDR3 contains 12 residues. CDR1 and CDR2 from the germline V gene are DFQATT and SNEGSKA (reference sequence). The CDR3 sequence is CSASSRTDTQYF. CDR3 nucleotide sequence: TGCAGTGCCTCCTCGCGCACAGATACGCAGTATTTT.

Many counts were recorded for this clonotype. The DNA of the CDR3 is TGCAGTGCTAGAGATAGCAGTCTAGTATACGAGCAGTACGTC. It encodes CSARDSSLVYEQYV. The rearrangement joins TRBV20-1 to TRBJ2-7; unclear D gene. The CDR3 runs to 14 residues. In germline, CDR1 is DFQATT, CDR2 SNEGSKA (reference sequence). The V end was cut by 0 bases, the J end by 4 bases, with 13 bases between.

The chain has TRBV20-1 and TRBJ2-7; D call uncertain. CDR1 is DFQATT, CDR2 SNEGSKA, per germline (reference sequence). The CDR3 sequence is 14 residues long. V was cut by 0 bases and J by 3 bases, with 12 bases left in between. The CDR3 DNA reads TGCAGTGCTAGAGATGCCAGGCCGCACTACGAGCAGTACGTC. Translating gives CSARDARPHYEQYV.

The rearrangement links TRBV28 to TRBJ2-7; 10 nucleotides align to TRBD1. V shed 10 bases, J shed 4 bases, and the junction held 13 bases outside the gene matches. This CDR3 has 15 amino acids. In germline, CDR1 is MDHEN, CDR2 SYDVKM. The DNA for the CDR3 is TGTGCCATCGGGCCCGGGACAGGGGTCCCTTACGAGCAGTACTTC. Residues: CAIGPGTGVPYEQYF. The complete variable domain, with remaining parts taken from reference TRBV28 and TRBJ2-7, reads DVKVTQSSRYLVKRTGEKVFLECVQDMDHENMFWYRQDPGLGLRLIYFSYDVKMKEKGDIPEGYSVSREKKERFSLILESASTNQTSMYLCAIGPGTGVPYEQYFGPGTRLTVT.

This sequence joins TRBV5-8 and TRBJ1-1, with TRBD1 as a possible D gene (6 bases). The CDR3 is made up of 13 amino acids. V lost 5 bases and J 8 bases, leaving 16 bases between the germline ends. CDR1 is SGHTS, CDR2 YDEGEE, per germline. This CDR3 is CASRQRQASEAFF. The CDR3 nucleotides are TGTGCCAGCAGACAAAGACAGGCCTCCGAAGCTTTCTTT. Full variable domain (rest looked up from reference TRBV5-8 and TRBJ1-1): EAGVTQSPTHLIKTRGQQATLRCSPISGHTSVYWYQQALGLGLQFLLWYDEGEERNRGNFPPRFSGRQFPNYSSELNVNALELEDSALYLCASRQRQASEAFFGQGTRLTVV.

This clonotype was seen a few times. V gene TRBV7-6 combines with J gene TRBJ2-2; 9 nucleotides align to TRBD1. The CDR3 is 16 residues long. Germline values: CDR1 SGHVS, CDR2 FNYEAQ. V shed 4 bases and J 1 base; nucleotides not matched to a gene: 4. CDR3 sequence: CASSSRQGGNTGELFF. The CDR3 region has the DNA TGTGCCAGCAGCTCAAGACAGGGGGGGAACACCGGGGAGCTGTTTTTT.

There are many counts of this clonotype. This chain connects TRBV27 to TRBJ1-2, with TRBD1 as a possible D gene (5 bases). This CDR3 has 15 amino acids. CDR1 MNHEY and CDR2 SMNVEV come from the germline V gene (reference sequence). V gave up 4 bases and J gave up 0 bases, with 12 bases separating them. The CDR3 reads CASSSRGSTNYGYTF. CDR3 coding DNA: TGTGCCAGCAGTTCCCGGGGCAGCACTAACTATGGCTACACCTTC.

This clonotype was counted between two and nine times. The chain links TRBV7-9 to TRBJ2-1, with a weak D call TRBD2 (5 bases). Deletions cut 5 bases from V and 8 bases from J, with 13 bases between. The germline CDR1 and CDR2 sequences are SEHNR and FQNEAQ (reference sequence). The CDR3 consists of 13 residues. CDR3 sequence (DNA): TGTGCCAGCAGCCCGGACGGGGTGTATGAGCAGTTCTTC. Its translation: CASSPDGVYEQFF.

This clonotype has a handful of counts. The chain employs TRBV5-5 and TRBJ1-5, with 11 bases lining up with TRBD1. The germline V gene has CDR1 SGHKS and CDR2 YYEKEE (reference sequence). Trimming cost V 4 bases and J 5 bases; bases outside gene matches: 5. There are 15 residues in the CDR3. The CDR3 nucleotides are TGTGCCAGCAGCAGGACAGGGGGCGAAGATCAGCCCCAGCATTTT. It is translated as CASSRTGGEDQPQHF.

This clonotype was seen ten or more times. The chain joins TRBV5-1 to TRBJ2-1; D is unresolved. Germline assignment: CDR1 SGHRS and CDR2 YFSETQ. V lost 0 bases and J 4 bases, leaving 11 bases between the germline ends. The CDR3 consists of 15 residues. The CDR3 nucleotides are TGCGCCAGCAGCTTGGAGCCAGCGATTTACAATGAGCAGTTCTTC. Amino acid sequence: CASSLEPAIYNEQFF.

This clonotype occurred a few times. The J gene is TRBJ2-3, the V gene TRBV7-9; the match to TRBD2 covers 7 bases. Losses at the gene ends were 2 bases for V and 1 base for J; bases not matched to a gene: 3. The germline gives CDR1 SEHNR, CDR2 FQNEAQ (reference sequence). There are 15 residues in the CDR3. CDR3 amino acids: CASSLSGIGTDTQYF. The CDR3, as DNA: TGTGCCAGCAGCTTAAGCGGGATAGGCACAGATACGCAGTATTTT.

This clonotype was recorded a few times. The chain joins TRBV29-1 to TRBJ2-3; D gene ambiguous. Germline lookup yields CDR1 SQVTM and CDR2 ANQGSEA. The CDR3 totals 12 residues. Trimming pared 3 bases from V and 1 base from J, leaving 5 bases between. The CDR3: CSVDRGTDTQYF. DNA for the CDR3: TGCAGCGTTGACCGAGGCACAGATACGCAGTATTTT.

This chain joins TRBV5-1 and TRBJ2-5; 7 bases agree with TRBD1. CDR3 length: 15 residues. The V gene's germline CDR1 is SGHRS and CDR2 YFSETQ. V lost 2 bases and J lost 2; bases outside the gene matches: 6. The CDR3 DNA follows: TGCGCCAGCAGCTTTGGGACAGCCGGACAAGAGACCCAGTACTTC. Translation: CASSFGTAGQETQYF.

This clonotype was found a few times. The chain carries TRBV5-6 and TRBJ2-3, with a possible D match to TRBD1 (5 bases). This CDR3 contains 15 residues. Trimming took 0 bases from V and 7 from J, leaving 15 bases between them. The V gene's germline CDR1 is SGHDT and CDR2 YYEEEE. CDR3 amino acids: CASSLALTGIHTQYF. Here the CDR3 DNA reads TGTGCCAGCAGCTTGGCATTAACAGGAATCCATACGCAGTATTTT.

This clonotype was picked up a small number of times. This chain connects TRBV6-1 to TRBJ2-1; D is possibly TRBD2 (6 bases). In germline, CDR1 is MNHNS, CDR2 SASEGT. Trimming removed 6 bases from V and 2 bases from J, with 14 bases in between. This CDR3 is 15 amino acids long. CDR3 residues: CASRLNIAAYNEQFF. DNA for the CDR3: TGTGCCAGCAGATTGAACATAGCGGCCTACAATGAGCAGTTCTTC.

This clonotype was detected only a few times. V and J are TRBV6-2 or TRBV6-3 and TRBJ2-2, with D perhaps TRBD1 (7 bases). The germline CDR1 and CDR2 sequences are MNHEY and SVGEGT. Trimming shortened V by 5 bases and J by 2 bases, and 21 bases separated the two germline ends. The CDR3 totals 18 residues. The CDR3 nucleotides are TGTGCCAGCAGTACCCGACAGGGAGGTTCTCGAAACACCGGGGAGCTGTTTTTT. It yields the protein CASSTRQGGSRNTGELFF.

This clonotype has only a few counts. The chain employs TRBV24-1 and TRBJ2-5; TRBD2 agrees at 9 bases. V lost 4 bases to trimming and J lost 4 bases; unmatched junction nucleotides: 6. The CDR3 has 15 amino acids. Germline V gives CDR1 KGHDR, CDR2 SFDVKD. The CDR3 loop is CATSEPGLATETQYF. In nucleotides, the CDR3 is TGTGCCACCAGTGAACCGGGACTAGCAACAGAGACCCAGTACTTC.

This clonotype has a count of ten or more. The rearrangement joins TRBV12-3 or TRBV12-4 to TRBJ2-7; 11 nucleotides agree with TRBD1. J was trimmed by 4 bases and V by 4 bases; bases with no gene match: 6. This CDR3 has 15 residues. The CDR3 spells CASSSSGTGGYEQYF. The CDR3 DNA reads TGTGCCAGCAGTTCAAGCGGGACAGGGGGTTACGAGCAGTACTTC.

This sequence joins TRBV12-3 or TRBV12-4 and TRBJ2-6; D unclear. Trimming removed 7 bases at V and 1 base at J, with 8 bases between. The CDR3 length is 14 residues. As DNA, the CDR3 is TGTGCCAGCACCGAATCGTCTGGGGCCAACGTCCTGACTTTC. Its translation: CASTESSGANVLTF.

This clonotype was seen only a few times. The chain links TRBV24-1 to TRBJ2-1; possible D gene TRBD2, 6 bases. This CDR3 is 18 amino acids long. Trimming removed 3 bases at V and 6 bases at J, with 23 bases between. CDR1 and CDR2 from the germline V gene are KGHDR and SFDVKD. CDR3 nucleotides: TGTGCCACCAGTGATCCTTTTGAACCCCGGGGGACGGGCAATGAGCAGTTCTTC. It yields the protein CATSDPFEPRGTGNEQFF.

V and J are TRBV11-1 and TRBJ1-4, with no clear D. This CDR3 spans 18 amino acids. The germline V gene has CDR1 SGHAT and CDR2 FQDESV (reference sequence). V was shortened by 0 bases and J by 0 bases, with 14 bases between the two germline ends. CDR3 sequence (DNA): TGTGCCAGCAGCTTAGCAACGAGGGCACCTGCAACTAATGAAAAACTGTTTTTT. Its protein is CASSLATRAPATNEKLFF.

The V gene is TRBV7-6, the J gene TRBJ2-2, with D unresolved. CDR3 length: 16 amino acids. V was cut by 2 bases and J by 0 bases, with 10 bases left in between. Germline lookup yields CDR1 SGHVS and CDR2 FNYEAQ. The CDR3 loop is CASSLSVTPNTGELFF. CDR3 DNA: TGTGCCAGCAGCTTATCAGTAACTCCGAACACCGGGGAGCTGTTTTTT.

This clonotype occurred a few times. This chain connects TRBV5-6 to TRBJ1-1; no definite D call. The length of the CDR3 is 16 residues. Trimming pared 4 bases from V and 3 bases from J, leaving 19 bases between. Germline CDR1 is SGHDT and CDR2 is YYEEEE. CDR3 sequence: CASSPIPNKEDTEAFF. CDR3 bases: TGTGCCAGCAGCCCGATACCTAATAAAGAGGACACTGAAGCTTTCTTT.

This chain joins TRBV6-1 and TRBJ2-1; 7 bases line up with TRBD2. Germline values: CDR1 MNHNS, CDR2 SASEGT. Trimming removed 2 bases from V and 3 bases from J; junction bases left unmatched: 4. This CDR3 has 15 residues. The CDR3 reads CASSELSGNYNEQFF. The CDR3, as DNA: TGTGCCAGCAGTGAACTCAGCGGGAACTACAATGAGCAGTTCTTC.

The sample holds a few counts of this clonotype. The V call is TRBV29-1, the J call TRBJ1-2; perhaps TRBD1 as D (6 bases). V was trimmed by 3 bases and J by 4 bases, leaving 12 bases between them. The CDR3 consists of 13 residues. CDR1 and CDR2 from the germline V gene are SQVTM and ANQGSEA. This CDR3 reads CSVDDRLGYGYTF. For the CDR3, the DNA is TGCAGCGTTGATGACAGGTTGGGCTATGGCTACACCTTC. Full variable domain (remainder filled in from reference TRBV29-1 and TRBJ1-2): SAVISQKPSRDICQRGTSLTIQCQVDSQVTMMFWYRQQPGQSLTLIATANQGSEATYESGFVIDKFPISRPNLTFSTLTVSNMSPEDSSIYLCSVDDRLGYGYTFGSGTRLTVV.

This chain uses TRBV10-3 with TRBJ1-1, with D possibly TRBD1 on 6 matching bases. The germline V gene has CDR1 ENHRY and CDR2 SYGVKD. Trimming removed 8 bases from V and 5 bases from J, with 15 bases in between. This CDR3 contains 13 residues. CDR3 in amino acids: CAIQDGGWTEAFF. The CDR3 nucleotides read TGTGCCATCCAGGACGGGGGCTGGACTGAAGCTTTCTTT.

The rearrangement uses TRBV18 and TRBJ2-6, with D possibly being TRBD2 (5 bases). The CDR3 runs to 17 residues. Germline assignment: CDR1 KGHSH and CDR2 LQKENI. Trimming took 2 bases from V and 0 from J, leaving 11 bases between them. The CDR3 loop reads CASSPAGTISGANVLTF. The CDR3 bases are TGTGCCAGCTCACCAGCGGGTACCATCTCTGGGGCCAACGTCCTGACTTTC.

This clonotype was detected only a few times. The CDR3 nucleotides are TGTGCCATCAGTGTAAGGACTAGCGGTTACAATGAGCAGTTCTTC. Its protein is CAISVRTSGYNEQFF. The chain is built from TRBV10-3 and TRBJ2-1; TRBD2 agrees at 10 bases. Germline trimming cut 4 bases from V and 4 bases from J; bases unmatched to any gene: 4. From germline, CDR1 is ENHRY and CDR2 SYGVKD. The CDR3 length is 15 residues.

This chain links TRBV5-6 with TRBJ2-5; TRBD1 aligns across 8 bases. The trim removed 4 bases at V and 3 bases at J, leaving 11 bases unmatched. Germline V gene lookup returns CDR1 SGHDT and CDR2 YYEEEE. The CDR3 is 16 residues long. This CDR3 is CASSQTGTGRKETQYF. CDR3 bases: TGTGCCAGCAGCCAGACAGGGACAGGAAGAAAAGAGACCCAGTACTTC.

The chain is built from TRBV7-9 and TRBJ1-3; 9 bases align to TRBD1. Germline assignment: CDR1 SEHNR and CDR2 FQNEAQ (reference sequence). The CDR3 is 17 residues long. The ends lost 3 bases at V and 0 bases at J; junction bases unmatched: 6. CDR3 in DNA: TGTGCCAGCAGCTTTACAGGGGGCCCCGCCTCTGGAAACACCATATATTTT. As protein: CASSFTGGPASGNTIYF.

This clonotype was counted a few times. The chain carries TRBV29-1 and TRBJ1-1; no reliable D call. CDR3 length: 12 amino acids. V was shortened by 4 bases and J by 0 bases, with 6 bases between the two germline ends. Germline V gene sequence: CDR1 SQVTM, CDR2 ANQGSEA. The CDR3 is CSVVILNTEAFF. The CDR3 DNA sequence: TGCAGCGTTGTTATTCTGAACACTGAAGCTTTCTTT.